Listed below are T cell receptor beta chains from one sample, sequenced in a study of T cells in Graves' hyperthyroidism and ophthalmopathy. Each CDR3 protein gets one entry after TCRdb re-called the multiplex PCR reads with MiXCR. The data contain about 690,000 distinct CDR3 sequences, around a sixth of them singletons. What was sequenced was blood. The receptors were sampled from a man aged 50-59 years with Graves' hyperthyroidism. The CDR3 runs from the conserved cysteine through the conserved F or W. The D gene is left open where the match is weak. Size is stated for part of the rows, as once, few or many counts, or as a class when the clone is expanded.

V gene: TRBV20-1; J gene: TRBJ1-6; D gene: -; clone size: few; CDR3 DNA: TGCAGTGCTGGAGCCCTCGGACGGGGCAGCTCCTATAATTCACCCCTCCACTTT; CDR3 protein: CSAGALGRGSSYNSPLHF
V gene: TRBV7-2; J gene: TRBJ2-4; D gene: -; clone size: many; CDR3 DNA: TGTGCCAGCAGCCCCGTGGTAGCCAAAAACATTCAGTACTTC; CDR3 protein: CASSPVVAKNIQYF
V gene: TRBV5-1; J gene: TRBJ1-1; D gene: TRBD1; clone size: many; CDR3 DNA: TGCGCCAGCAGCTTGGGACCTCCCGGGACAGCAACGAACACTGAAGCTTTCTTT; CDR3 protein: CASSLGPPGTATNTEAFF
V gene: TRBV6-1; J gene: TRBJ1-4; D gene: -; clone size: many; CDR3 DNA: TGTGCCAGCAGTGAAAGCGCCCGGTTCTTCGCAACTAATGAAAAACTGTTTTTT; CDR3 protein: CASSESARFFATNEKLFF
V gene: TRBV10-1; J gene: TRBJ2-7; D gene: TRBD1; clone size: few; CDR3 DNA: TGCGCCAGCAGTGATGCAGGGGACAGCTCCTACGAGCAGTACTTC; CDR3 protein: CASSDAGDSSYEQYF
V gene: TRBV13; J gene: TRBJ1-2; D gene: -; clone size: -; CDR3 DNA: TGTGCCAGCAGCTTAGGATTCCCTACGGGCTATGGCTACACCTTC; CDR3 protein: CASSLGFPTGYGYTF
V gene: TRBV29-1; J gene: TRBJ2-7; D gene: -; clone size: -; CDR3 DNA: TGCAGCGTTGAGGACGGAGACTACGAGCAGTACTTC; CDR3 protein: CSVEDGDYEQYF
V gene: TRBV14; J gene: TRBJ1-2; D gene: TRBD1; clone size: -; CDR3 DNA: TGTGCCAGCAGTAAAGGGGGCAGACTCTATGGCTACACCTTC; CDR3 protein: CASSKGGRLYGYTF
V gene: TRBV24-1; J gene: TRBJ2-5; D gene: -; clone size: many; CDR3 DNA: -; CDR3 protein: CATSVPGLAKTQYF
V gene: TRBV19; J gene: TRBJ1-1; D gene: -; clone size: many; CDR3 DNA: TGTGCCAGTAGTATTTCCGGGACGCAGAACACTGAAGCTTTCTTT; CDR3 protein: CASSISGTQNTEAFF
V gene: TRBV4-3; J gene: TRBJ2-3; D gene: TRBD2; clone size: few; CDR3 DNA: TGCGCCAGCAGCCAAGTTCTAGCGGGAGTGGTAGATACGCAGTATTTT; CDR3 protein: CASSQVLAGVVDTQYF
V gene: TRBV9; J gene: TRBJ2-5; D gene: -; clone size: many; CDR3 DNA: TGTGCCAGCAGCGTAGGGACACATCTGCAAGAGACCCAGTACTTC; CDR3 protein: CASSVGTHLQETQYF
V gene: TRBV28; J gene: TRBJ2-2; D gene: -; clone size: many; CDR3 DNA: TGTGCCAGCAGTTTTGAGGGCGGGGAGCTGTTTTTT; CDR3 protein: CASSFEGGELFF
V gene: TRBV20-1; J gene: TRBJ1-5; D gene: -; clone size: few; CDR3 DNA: TGCAGTTCCTTACAGGGATTAGGAAGTCAGCCCCAGCATTTT; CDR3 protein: CSSLQGLGSQPQHF
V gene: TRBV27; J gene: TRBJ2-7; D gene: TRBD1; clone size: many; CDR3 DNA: TGTGCCAGCTGGACAGGGGGCTCCTACGAGCAGTACTTC; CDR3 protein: CASWTGGSYEQYF
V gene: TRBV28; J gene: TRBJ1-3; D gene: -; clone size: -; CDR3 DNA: TGTGCCAGCATGGGGGGCTCTGGAAACACCATATATTTT; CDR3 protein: CASMGGSGNTIYF
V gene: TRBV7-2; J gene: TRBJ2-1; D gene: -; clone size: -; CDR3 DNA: TGTGCCAGCAGCACACAACTAGGGCCTTTAAGCTCCTACAATGAGCAGTTCTTC; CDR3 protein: CASSTQLGPLSSYNEQFF
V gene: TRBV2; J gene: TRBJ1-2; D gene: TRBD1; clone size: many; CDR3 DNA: TGTGCCAGCAGTGCGGGACAGGGAAACTATGGCTACACCTTC; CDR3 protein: CASSAGQGNYGYTF
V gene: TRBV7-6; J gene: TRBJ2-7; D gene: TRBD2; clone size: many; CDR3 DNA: TGTGCCAGCAGCCTCCGGGAGGGCCTGGGATACGAGCAGTACTTC; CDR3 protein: CASSLREGLGYEQYF
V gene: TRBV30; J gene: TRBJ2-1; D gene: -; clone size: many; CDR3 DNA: TGTGCCTGGAGTGTGGGACACAACCAGTTCTTC; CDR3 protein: CAWSVGHNQFF
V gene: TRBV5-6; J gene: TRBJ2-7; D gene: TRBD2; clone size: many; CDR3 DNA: TGTGCCAGCAGCTGGACTAGCGGGATCGACGAGCAGTACTTC; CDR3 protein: CASSWTSGIDEQYF
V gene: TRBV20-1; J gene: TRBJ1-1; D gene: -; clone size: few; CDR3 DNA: TGCAGTGCCCAAGACAGGAAAAACACTGAAGCTTTCTTT; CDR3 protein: CSAQDRKNTEAFF
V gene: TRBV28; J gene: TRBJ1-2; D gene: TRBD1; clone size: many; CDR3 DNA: TGTGCCAGCAGTGATGAGACAGGGACATATGGCTACACCTTC; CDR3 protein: CASSDETGTYGYTF
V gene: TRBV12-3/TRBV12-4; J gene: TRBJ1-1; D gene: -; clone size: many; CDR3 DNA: TGTGCCAGCAGTCAGACCCAGGACACTGAAGCTTTCTTT; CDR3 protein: CASSQTQDTEAFF
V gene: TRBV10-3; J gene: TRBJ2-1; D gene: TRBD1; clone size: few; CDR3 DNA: TGTGCCATCAGTGATATACAGGGGCACGCGAATGAGCAGTTCTTC; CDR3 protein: CAISDIQGHANEQFF
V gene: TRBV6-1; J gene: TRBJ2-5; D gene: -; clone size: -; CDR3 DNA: TGTGCCAGCAGCTCTGTGCGGGGTCAAGAGACCCAGTACTTC; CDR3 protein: CASSSVRGQETQYF
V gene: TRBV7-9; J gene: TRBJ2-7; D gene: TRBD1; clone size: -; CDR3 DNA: TGTGCCAGCAGCTCCCACTCCAGACAGGGGAATTACGAGCAGTACTTC; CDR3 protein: CASSSHSRQGNYEQYF
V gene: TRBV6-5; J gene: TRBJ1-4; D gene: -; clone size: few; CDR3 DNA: TGTGCCAGCAGTTCATCTACAGGGTCAAATGAAAAACTGTTTTTT; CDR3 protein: CASSSSTGSNEKLFF
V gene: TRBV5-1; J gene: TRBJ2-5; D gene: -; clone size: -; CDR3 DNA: TGCGCCAGCACCCCAGGGGAGGCCCAAGAGACCCAGTACTTC; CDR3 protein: CASTPGEAQETQYF
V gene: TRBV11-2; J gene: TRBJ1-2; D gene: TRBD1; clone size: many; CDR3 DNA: TGTGCCAGCAGCTTAGATCGGGGGACAGGGGAATATGGCTACACCTTC; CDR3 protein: CASSLDRGTGEYGYTF
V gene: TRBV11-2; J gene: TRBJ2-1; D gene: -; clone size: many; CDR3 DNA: TGTGCCAGCAGCCTCGCCCTGTTGGTAGAGCAGTTCTTC; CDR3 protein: CASSLALLVEQFF
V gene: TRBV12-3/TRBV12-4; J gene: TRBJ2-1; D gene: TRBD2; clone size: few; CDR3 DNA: TGTGCCAGCAGCCCTCCTGGACTAGCAGAGCAGTTCTTC; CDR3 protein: CASSPPGLAEQFF
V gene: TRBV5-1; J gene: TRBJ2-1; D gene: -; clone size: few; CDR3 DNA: TGCGCCAGCAGCTCCTCGACAGGCAGTCTCTCCTACAATGAGCAGTTCTTC; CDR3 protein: CASSSSTGSLSYNEQFF
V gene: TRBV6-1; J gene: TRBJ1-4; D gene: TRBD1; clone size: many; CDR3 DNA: TGTGCCAGCAAGAGGGGCCAGGGGGCGGAAAAACTGTTTTTT; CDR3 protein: CASKRGQGAEKLFF
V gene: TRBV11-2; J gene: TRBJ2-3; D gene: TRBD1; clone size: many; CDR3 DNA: TGTGCCAGCAGCTTAGGGTGGACAGGGCGCACGCAGTATTTT; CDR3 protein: CASSLGWTGRTQYF
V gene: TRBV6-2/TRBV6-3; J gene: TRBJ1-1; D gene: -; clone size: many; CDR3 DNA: TGTGCCAGCAGTTGGACGGTCATGAACACTGAAGCTTTCTTT; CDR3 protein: CASSWTVMNTEAFF
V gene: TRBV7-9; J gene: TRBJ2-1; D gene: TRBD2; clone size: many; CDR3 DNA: TGTGCCAGCAGGTTAGCCCCGCTAGCGGGAGCATACAATGAGCAGTTCTTC; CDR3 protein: CASRLAPLAGAYNEQFF
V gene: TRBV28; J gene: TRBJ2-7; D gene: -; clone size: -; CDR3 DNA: TGTGCCAGCAGTTCACCAGCGGGACACTCCTACGAGCAGTACTTC; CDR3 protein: CASSSPAGHSYEQYF
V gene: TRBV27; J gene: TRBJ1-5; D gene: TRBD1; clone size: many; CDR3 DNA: TGTGCCAGCAGTTTAGGACAGGGATGGGATCAGCCCCAGCATTTT; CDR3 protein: CASSLGQGWDQPQHF
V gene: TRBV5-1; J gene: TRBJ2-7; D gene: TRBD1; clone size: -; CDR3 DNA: TGCGCCAGCAGCCCATTGAGGGACAGGGACGAACCGGCCTACGAGCAGTACTTC; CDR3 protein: CASSPLRDRDEPAYEQYF
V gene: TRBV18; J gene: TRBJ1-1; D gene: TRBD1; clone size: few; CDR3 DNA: TGTGCCAGCTCACCACAACGGGCAGGGGGCACTGAAGCTTTCTTT; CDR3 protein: CASSPQRAGGTEAFF
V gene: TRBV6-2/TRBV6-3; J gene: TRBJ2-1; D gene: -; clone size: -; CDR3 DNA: TGTGCCAGCAGTTACCCAGCGGCTAATGAGCAGTTCTTC; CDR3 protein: CASSYPAANEQFF
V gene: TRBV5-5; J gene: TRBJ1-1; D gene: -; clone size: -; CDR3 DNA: TGTGCCAGCAGCTTGGCGGGGAGAACTGAAGCTTTCTTT; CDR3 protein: CASSLAGRTEAFF
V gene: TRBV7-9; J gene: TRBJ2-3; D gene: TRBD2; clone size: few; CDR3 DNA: TGTGCCAGCAGCCGGACTAGCGTCACAGATACGCAGTATTTT; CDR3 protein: CASSRTSVTDTQYF
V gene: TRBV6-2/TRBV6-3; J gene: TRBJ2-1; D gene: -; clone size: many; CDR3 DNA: TGTGCCAGCAGTCCCTCAGGGGGGAGCGGGAGAAGGGTAAATGAGCAGTTCTTC; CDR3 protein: CASSPSGGSGRRVNEQFF
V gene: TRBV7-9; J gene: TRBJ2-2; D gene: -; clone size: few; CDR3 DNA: TGTGCCAGCACCACGATGGGACATATGAACACCGGGGAGCTGTTTTTT; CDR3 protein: CASTTMGHMNTGELFF
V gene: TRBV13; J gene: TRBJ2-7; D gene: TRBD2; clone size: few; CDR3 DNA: TGTGCCAGCAGCTCCTTAGGACTAGCGGGAGCGAGCGAGCAGTACTTC; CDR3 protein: CASSSLGLAGASEQYF
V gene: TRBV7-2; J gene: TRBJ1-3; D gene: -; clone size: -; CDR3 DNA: TGTGCCAGCAGCTCCAAGGGAGGTCCGTTAGGGAACACCATATATTTT; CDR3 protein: CASSSKGGPLGNTIYF
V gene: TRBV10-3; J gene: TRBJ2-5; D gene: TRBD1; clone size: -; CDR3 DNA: TGTGCCATCAGTGAGTACGACCGGACAGGGGAAGAGACCCAGTACTTC; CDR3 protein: CAISEYDRTGEETQYF
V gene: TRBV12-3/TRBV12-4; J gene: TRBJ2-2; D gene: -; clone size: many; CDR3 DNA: TGTGCCAGCAACCCCCACACCGGGGAGCTGTTTTTT; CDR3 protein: CASNPHTGELFF
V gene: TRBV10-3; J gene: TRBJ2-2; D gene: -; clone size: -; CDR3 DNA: TGTGCCATCAGTGATCGAGGGTATATCGGGGAGCTGTTTTTT; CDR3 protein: CAISDRGYIGELFF
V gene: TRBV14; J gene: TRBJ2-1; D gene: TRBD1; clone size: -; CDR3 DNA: TGTGCCAGCAGCCTGGGACAGGAGGTGTACAATGAGCAGTTCTTC; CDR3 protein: CASSLGQEVYNEQFF
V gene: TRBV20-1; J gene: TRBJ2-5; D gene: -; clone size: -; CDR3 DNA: TGCAGTGCTGAACGACAGAACCAAGAGACCCAGTACTTC; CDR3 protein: CSAERQNQETQYF
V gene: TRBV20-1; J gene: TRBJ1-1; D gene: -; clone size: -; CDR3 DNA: TGCAGTGCTAGAGACGCCCTTACCGCTGAAGCTTTCTTT; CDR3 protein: CSARDALTAEAFF
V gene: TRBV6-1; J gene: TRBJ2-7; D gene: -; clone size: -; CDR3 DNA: TGTGCCAGTTATCAGGGAGCAGGTGAGCAGTACTTC; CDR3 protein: CASYQGAGEQYF
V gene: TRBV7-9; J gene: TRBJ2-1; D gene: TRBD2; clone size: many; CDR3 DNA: TGTGCCAGCAGCTTAGTAGAGCTAGCGGACTCCTACAATGAGCAGTTCTTC; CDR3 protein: CASSLVELADSYNEQFF
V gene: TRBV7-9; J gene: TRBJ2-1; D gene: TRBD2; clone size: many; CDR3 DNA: TGTGCCAGCAGCCTAGGGAGTCTAGCGGGAGTGGTTTTCTACAATGAGCAGTTCTTC; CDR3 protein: CASSLGSLAGVVFYNEQFF
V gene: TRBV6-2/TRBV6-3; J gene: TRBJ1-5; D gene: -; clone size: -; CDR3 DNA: TGTGCCAGCGTTGACAGGCCAAATCAGCCCCAGCATTTT; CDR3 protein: CASVDRPNQPQHF